These T cell receptor beta chains were read from a single sample in a study of CD8 T cells in Susac syndrome. TCRdb independently ran MiXCR on the immunoSEQ multiplex PCR reads; one entry per CDR3 protein. The sample holds roughly 150,000 distinct CDR3 sequences, 85% to 95% seen once. Sequencing was performed on CD4+ T cells from PBMCs. Receptor source: a human donor with Susac syndrome. The CDR3 runs from the conserved cysteine through the conserved F or W. The D gene is left open where the match is weak.

D gene: NA; V gene: TRBV11-2; J gene: TRBJ1-2; CDR3 protein: CASSLDLVAGGYTF
D gene: TRBD1; V gene: TRBV7-2; J gene: TRBJ1-2; CDR3 protein: CASSHGTGNYGYTF
D gene: NA; V gene: TRBV12-3/TRBV12-4; J gene: TRBJ1-5; CDR3 protein: CASSPRGRANQPQHF
D gene: NA; V gene: TRBV5-1; J gene: TRBJ1-5; CDR3 protein: CASSLDGDSNQPQHF
D gene: NA; V gene: TRBV9; J gene: TRBJ2-1; CDR3 protein: CASSVEPRAGEQFF
D gene: TRBD1; V gene: TRBV27; J gene: TRBJ2-6; CDR3 protein: CASRRDRESGANVLTF
D gene: NA; V gene: TRBV12-3/TRBV12-4; J gene: TRBJ1-1; CDR3 protein: CASSYDRSAFF
D gene: NA; V gene: TRBV20-1; J gene: TRBJ1-5; CDR3 protein: CSASPVGVVSNQPQHF
D gene: NA; V gene: TRBV12-3/TRBV12-4; J gene: TRBJ2-1; CDR3 protein: CASSPESTREQFF
D gene: NA; V gene: TRBV19; J gene: TRBJ1-2; CDR3 protein: CASSRVNYGYTF
D gene: NA; V gene: TRBV20-1; J gene: TRBJ2-2; CDR3 protein: CSATHPNTGELFF
D gene: NA; V gene: TRBV9; J gene: TRBJ1-1; CDR3 protein: CASSATPLNTEAFF
D gene: NA; V gene: TRBV20-1; J gene: TRBJ2-7; CDR3 protein: CSAILAGAAYEQYF
D gene: NA; V gene: TRBV12-3/TRBV12-4; J gene: TRBJ2-1; CDR3 protein: CASSLYSGSSYNEQFF
D gene: NA; V gene: TRBV2; J gene: TRBJ2-1; CDR3 protein: CASSAGDNEQFF
D gene: NA; V gene: TRBV18; J gene: TRBJ2-3; CDR3 protein: CASSPREDTQYF
D gene: TRBD2; V gene: TRBV10-3; J gene: TRBJ2-1; CDR3 protein: CAMRGLAGNEQFF
D gene: TRBD1; V gene: TRBV3-1; J gene: TRBJ1-6; CDR3 protein: CASSNRDREAPLHF
D gene: TRBD2; V gene: TRBV4-2; J gene: TRBJ2-5; CDR3 protein: CASSQEYGGGHQETQYF
D gene: TRBD2; V gene: TRBV29-1; J gene: TRBJ2-7; CDR3 protein: CSVDAGGTYEQYF
D gene: NA; V gene: TRBV20-1; J gene: TRBJ2-7; CDR3 protein: CSARRTGRAYEQYF
D gene: TRBD2; V gene: TRBV9; J gene: TRBJ2-1; CDR3 protein: CASSGKTSEYNEQFF
D gene: TRBD2; V gene: TRBV7-9; J gene: TRBJ2-7; CDR3 protein: CAILSGGPFYEQYF